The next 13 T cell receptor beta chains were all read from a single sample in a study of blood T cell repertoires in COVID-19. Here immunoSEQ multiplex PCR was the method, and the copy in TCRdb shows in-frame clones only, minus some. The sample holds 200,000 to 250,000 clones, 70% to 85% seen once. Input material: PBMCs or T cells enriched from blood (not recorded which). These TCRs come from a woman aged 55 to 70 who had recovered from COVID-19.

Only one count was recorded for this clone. Here the CDR3 reads CASSFRPSGIRGRVDTQYF. The CDR3 nucleotides are TGTGCCAGCAGTTTTAGGCCTAGCGGGATCAGAGGGAGAGTAGATACGCAGTATTTT. The chain couples TRBV27 to TRBJ2-3; 9 bases fit TRBD2. Per germline, CDR1 MNHEY and CDR2 SMNVEV (reference sequence). Unmatched junction bases numbered 18, after V lost 3 bases and J lost 5 bases. There are 19 residues in the CDR3.

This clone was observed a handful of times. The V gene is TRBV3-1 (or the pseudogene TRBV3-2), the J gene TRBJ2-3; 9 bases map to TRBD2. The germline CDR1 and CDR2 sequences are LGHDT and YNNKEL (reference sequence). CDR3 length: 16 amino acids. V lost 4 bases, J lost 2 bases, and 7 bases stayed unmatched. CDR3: CASSLSGGFNTDTQYF. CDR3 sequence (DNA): TGTGCCAGCAGCCTTAGCGGGGGCTTTAACACAGATACGCAGTATTTT.

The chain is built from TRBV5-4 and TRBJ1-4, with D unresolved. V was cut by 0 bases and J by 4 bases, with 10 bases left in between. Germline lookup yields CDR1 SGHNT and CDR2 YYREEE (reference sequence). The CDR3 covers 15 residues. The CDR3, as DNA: TGTGCCAGCAGCTTGGACGGCGGCGGTAATGAAAAACTGTTTTTT. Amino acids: CASSLDGGGNEKLFF. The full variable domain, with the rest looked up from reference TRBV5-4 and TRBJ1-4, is ETGVTQSPTHLIKTRGQQVTLRCSSQSGHNTVSWYQQALGQGPQFIFQYYREEENGRGNFPPRFSGLQFPNYSSELNVNALELDDSALYLCASSLDGGGNEKLFFGSGTQLSVL.

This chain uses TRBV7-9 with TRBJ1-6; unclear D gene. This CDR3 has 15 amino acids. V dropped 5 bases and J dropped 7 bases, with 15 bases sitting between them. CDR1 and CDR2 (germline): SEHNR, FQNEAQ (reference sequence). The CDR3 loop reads CASSPDRGGNSPLHF. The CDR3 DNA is TGTGCCAGCAGCCCAGACCGAGGAGGGAATTCACCCCTCCACTTT.

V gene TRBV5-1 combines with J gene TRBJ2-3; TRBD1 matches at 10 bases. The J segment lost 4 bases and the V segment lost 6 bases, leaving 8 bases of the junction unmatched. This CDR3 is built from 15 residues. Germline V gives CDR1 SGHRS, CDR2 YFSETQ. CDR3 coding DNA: TGCGCCAGCATCCTGGGGACAGGGGCCCCAGATACGCAGTATTTT. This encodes CASILGTGAPDTQYF.

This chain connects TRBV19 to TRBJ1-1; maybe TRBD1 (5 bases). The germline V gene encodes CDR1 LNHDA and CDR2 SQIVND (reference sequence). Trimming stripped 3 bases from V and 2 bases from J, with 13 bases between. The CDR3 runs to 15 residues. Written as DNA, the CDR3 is TGTGCCAGTAGTATGATACAGGACTATAACACTGAAGCTTTCTTT. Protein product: CASSMIQDYNTEAFF.

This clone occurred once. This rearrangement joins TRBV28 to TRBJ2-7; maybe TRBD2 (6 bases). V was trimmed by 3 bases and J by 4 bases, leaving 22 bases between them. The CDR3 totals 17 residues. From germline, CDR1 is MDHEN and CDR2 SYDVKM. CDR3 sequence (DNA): TGTGCCAGCAGTTTTCCGCCCGGGACTCCATCCCCGTACGAGCAGTACTTC. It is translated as CASSFPPGTPSPYEQYF.

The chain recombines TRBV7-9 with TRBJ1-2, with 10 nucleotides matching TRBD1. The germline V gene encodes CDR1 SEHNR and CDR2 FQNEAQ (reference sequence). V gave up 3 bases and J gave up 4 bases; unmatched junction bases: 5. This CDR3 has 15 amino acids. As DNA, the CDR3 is TGTGCCAGCAGCTTTGAGGGACAGGGGCTCTATGGCTACACCTTC. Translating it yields CASSFEGQGLYGYTF.

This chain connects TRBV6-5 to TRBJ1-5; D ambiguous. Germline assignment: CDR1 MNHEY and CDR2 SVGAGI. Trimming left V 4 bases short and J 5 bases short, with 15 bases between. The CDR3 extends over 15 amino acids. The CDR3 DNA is TGTGCCAGCAGTTCCGGGCCACTAGGGTATCAGCCCCAGCATTTT. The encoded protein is CASSSGPLGYQPQHF.

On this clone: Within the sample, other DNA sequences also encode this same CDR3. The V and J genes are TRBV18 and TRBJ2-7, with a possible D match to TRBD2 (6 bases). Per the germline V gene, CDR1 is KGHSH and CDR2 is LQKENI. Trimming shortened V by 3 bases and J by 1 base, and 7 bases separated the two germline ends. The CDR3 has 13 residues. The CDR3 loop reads CASSPGGSYEQYF. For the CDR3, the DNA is TGTGCCAGCTCACCCGGGGGTTCCTACGAGCAGTACTTC.

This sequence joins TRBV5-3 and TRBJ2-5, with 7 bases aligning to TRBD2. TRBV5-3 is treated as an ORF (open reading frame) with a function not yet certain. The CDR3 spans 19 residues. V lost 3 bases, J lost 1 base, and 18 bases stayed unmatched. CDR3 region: CARSSEQVRRSSGQETQYF. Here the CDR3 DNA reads TGTGCCAGAAGCTCGGAGCAGGTTAGAAGGTCTAGCGGCCAAGAGACCCAGTACTTC.

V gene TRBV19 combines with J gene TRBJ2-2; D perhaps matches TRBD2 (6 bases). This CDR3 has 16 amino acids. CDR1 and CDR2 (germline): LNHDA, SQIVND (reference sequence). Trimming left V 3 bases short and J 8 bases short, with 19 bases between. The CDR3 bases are TGTGCCAGTAGTATGTCCGGGGGATTAACGTTGGGGGAGCTGTTTTTT. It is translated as CASSMSGGLTLGELFF.

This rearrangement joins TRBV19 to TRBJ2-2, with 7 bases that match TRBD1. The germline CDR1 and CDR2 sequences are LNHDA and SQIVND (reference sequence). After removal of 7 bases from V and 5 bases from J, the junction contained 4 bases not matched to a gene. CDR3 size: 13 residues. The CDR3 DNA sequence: TGTGCCAGTAAGGGACAGCGGACCGGGGAGCTGTTTTTT. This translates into CASKGQRTGELFF.